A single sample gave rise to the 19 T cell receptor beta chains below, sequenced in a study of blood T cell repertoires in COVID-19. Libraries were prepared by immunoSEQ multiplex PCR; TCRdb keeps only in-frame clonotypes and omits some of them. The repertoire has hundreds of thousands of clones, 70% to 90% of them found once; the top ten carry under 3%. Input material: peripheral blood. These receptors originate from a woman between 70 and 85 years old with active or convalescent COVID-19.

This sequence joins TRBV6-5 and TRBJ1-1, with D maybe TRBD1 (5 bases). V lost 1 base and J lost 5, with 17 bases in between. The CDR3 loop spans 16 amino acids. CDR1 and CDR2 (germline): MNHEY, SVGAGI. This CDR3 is CASSYFRVWLGTEAFF. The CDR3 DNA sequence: TGTGCCAGCAGTTACTTCAGGGTTTGGTTGGGGACTGAAGCTTTCTTT.

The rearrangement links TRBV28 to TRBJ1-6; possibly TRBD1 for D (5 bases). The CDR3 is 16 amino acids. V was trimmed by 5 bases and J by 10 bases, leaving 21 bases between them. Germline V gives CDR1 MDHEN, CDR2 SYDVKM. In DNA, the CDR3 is TGTGCCAGCAGTCCCCGCTTGGGGGGAAGAGTATCACCCCTCCACTTT. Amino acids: CASSPRLGGRVSPLHF.

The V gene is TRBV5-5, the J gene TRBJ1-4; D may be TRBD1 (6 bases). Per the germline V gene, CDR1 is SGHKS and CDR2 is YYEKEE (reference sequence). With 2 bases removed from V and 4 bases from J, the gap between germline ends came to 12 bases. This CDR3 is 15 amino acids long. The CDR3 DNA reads TGTGCCAGCAGCTTTCCAGGGGCCGGTAATGAAAAACTGTTTTTT. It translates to CASSFPGAGNEKLFF. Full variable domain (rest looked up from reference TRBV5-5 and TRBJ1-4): DAGVTQSPTHLIKTRGQQVTLRCSPISGHKSVSWYQQVLGQGPQFIFQYYEKEERGRGNFPDRFSARQFPNYSSELNVNALLLGDSALYLCASSFPGAGNEKLFFGSGTQLSVL.

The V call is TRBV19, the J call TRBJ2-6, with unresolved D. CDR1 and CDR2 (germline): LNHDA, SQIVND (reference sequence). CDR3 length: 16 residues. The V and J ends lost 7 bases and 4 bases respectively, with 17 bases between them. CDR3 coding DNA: TGTGCCAGTAACACACTGGAGCCGTCCGGGGCCAACGTCCTGACTTTC. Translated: CASNTLEPSGANVLTF.

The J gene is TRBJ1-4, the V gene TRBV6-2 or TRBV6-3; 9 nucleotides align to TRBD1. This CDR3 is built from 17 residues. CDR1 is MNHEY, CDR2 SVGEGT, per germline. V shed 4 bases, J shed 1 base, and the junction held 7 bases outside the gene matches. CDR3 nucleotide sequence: TGTGCCAGCAGTTCCGGACAGGGGAGAGAAACTAATGAAAAACTGTTTTTT. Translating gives CASSSGQGRETNEKLFF.

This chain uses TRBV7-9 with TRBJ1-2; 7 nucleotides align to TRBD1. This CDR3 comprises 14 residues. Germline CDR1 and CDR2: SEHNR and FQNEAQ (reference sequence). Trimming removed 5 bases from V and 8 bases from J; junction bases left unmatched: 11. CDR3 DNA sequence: TGTGCCAGCAGCCCCCCCCGACAGGGAGAAGGCTACACCTTC. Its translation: CASSPPRQGEGYTF.

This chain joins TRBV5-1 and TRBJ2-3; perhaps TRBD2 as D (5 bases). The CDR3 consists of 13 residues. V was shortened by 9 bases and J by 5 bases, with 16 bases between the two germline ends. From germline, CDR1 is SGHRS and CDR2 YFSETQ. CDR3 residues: CATRTDGVDTQYF. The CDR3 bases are TGCGCCACCCGAACGGACGGGGTAGATACGCAGTATTTT.

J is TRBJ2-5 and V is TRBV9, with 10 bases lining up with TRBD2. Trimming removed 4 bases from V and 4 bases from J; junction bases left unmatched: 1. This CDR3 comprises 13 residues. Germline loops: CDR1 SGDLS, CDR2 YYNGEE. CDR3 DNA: TGTGCCAGCAGCCCTAGCGGGAGAGAGACCCAGTACTTC. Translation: CASSPSGRETQYF.

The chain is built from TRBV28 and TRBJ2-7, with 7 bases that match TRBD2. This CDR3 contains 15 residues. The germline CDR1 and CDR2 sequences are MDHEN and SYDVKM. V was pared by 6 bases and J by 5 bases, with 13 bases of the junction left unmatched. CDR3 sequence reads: CASSISGAGNHEQYF. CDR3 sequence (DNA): TGTGCCAGCAGCATAAGCGGGGCGGGGAACCACGAGCAGTACTTC.

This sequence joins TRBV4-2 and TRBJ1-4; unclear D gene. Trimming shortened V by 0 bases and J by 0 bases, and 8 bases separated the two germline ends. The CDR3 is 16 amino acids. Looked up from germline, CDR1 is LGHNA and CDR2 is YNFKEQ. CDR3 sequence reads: CASSQDTAATNEKLFF. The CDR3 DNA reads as TGTGCCAGCAGCCAAGATACAGCTGCAACTAATGAAAAACTGTTTTTT.

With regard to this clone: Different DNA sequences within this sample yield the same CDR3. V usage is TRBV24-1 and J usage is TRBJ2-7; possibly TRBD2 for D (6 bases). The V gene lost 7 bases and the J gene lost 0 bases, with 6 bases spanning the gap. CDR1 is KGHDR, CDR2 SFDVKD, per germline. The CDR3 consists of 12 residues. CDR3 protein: CATSGGSYEQYF. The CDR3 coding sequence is TGTGCCACCAGCGGGGGCTCCTACGAGCAGTACTTC.

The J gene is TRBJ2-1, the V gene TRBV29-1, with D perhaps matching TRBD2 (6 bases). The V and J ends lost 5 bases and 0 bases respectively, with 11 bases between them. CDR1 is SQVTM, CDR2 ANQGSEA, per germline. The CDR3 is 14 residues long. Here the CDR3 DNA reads TGCAGCGTTTACGGGAGTCGCTCCTACAATGAGCAGTTCTTC. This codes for CSVYGSRSYNEQFF.

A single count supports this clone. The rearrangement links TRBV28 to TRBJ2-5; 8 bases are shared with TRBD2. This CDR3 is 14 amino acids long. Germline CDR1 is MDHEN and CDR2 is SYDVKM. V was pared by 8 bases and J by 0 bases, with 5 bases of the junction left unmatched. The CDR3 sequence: CASGLAGHQETQYF. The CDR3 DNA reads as TGTGCCAGCGGTCTAGCGGGCCACCAAGAGACCCAGTACTTC.

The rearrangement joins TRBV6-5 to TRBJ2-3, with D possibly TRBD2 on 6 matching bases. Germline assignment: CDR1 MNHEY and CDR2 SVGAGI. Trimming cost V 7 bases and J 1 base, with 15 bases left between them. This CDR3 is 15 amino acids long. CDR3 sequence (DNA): TGTGCCAGCACTAGGGGTGCGGGGCGCACAGATACGCAGTATTTT. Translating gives CASTRGAGRTDTQYF.

This CDR3 reads CASSRSGTGATEAFF. The CDR3 bases are TGTGCCAGCTCACGTTCCGGGACAGGGGCCACTGAAGCTTTCTTT. The chain carries TRBV18 and TRBJ1-1, with 10 positions matching TRBD1. Germline lookup yields CDR1 KGHSH and CDR2 LQKENI. V shed 4 bases, J shed 4 bases, and the junction held 6 bases outside the gene matches. CDR3 size: 15 residues.

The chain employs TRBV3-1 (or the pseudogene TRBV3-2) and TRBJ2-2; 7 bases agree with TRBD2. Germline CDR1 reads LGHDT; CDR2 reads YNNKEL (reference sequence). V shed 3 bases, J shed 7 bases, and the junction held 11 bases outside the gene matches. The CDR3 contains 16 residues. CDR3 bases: TGTGCCAGCAGCCAGGACGGGACTATAGGAAGCGGGGAGCTGTTTTTT. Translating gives CASSQDGTIGSGELFF.

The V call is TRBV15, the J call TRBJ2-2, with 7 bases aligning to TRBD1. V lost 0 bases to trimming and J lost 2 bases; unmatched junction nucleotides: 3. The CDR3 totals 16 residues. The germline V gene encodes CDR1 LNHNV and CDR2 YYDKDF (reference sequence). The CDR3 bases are TGTGCCACCAGCAGAGAAACAGGGGATAACACCGGGGAGCTGTTTTTT. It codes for CATSRETGDNTGELFF.

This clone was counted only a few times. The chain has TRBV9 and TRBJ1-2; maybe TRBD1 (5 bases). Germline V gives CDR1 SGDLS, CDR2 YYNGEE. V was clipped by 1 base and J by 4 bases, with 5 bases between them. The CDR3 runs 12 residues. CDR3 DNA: TGTGCCAGCAGCGTACAGGGCTATGGCTACACCTTC. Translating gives CASSVQGYGYTF.

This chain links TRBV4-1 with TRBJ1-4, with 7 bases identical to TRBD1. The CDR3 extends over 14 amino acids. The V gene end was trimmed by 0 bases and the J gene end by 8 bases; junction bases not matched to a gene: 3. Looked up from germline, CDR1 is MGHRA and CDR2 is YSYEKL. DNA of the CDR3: TGCGCCAGCAGCCAAGAACAGGGGAGGGAAAAACTGTTTTTT. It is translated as CASSQEQGREKLFF.